The 6 T cell receptor beta chains listed next were all sequenced from one sample in a study of T-cell reconstitution after alpha-beta-depleted transplantation in children. Molecular barcoding with unique molecular identifiers was used for the TCRbeta library. MiXCR, run by TCRdb on the PCR reads, gives a single entry per CDR3 protein. The table records hundreds of thousands of distinct CDR3 sequences, 18% of them present only once. The source material was PBMCs from the stem cell graft donor, sampled from the stem cell graft. The receptor source for this set is a human donor who donated a stem cell graft to a child with acute lymphoblastic leukemia.

This clonotype showed up just a few times. This chain connects TRBV5-1 to TRBJ2-1; possibly TRBD2 for D (5 bases). Germline V gene sequence: CDR1 SGHRS, CDR2 YFSETQ. Trimming removed 6 bases at V and 4 bases at J, with 14 bases between. The CDR3 length is 14 residues. CDR3 nucleotides: TGCGCCAGCATAGAGGACTGGGGATACAATGAGCAGTTCTTC. This sequence encodes CASIEDWGYNEQFF.

This clonotype was found a few times. The V and J genes are TRBV20-1 and TRBJ2-1; 9 nucleotides match TRBD2. Germline CDR1 DFQATT, CDR2 SNEGSKA (reference sequence). V shed 1 base, J shed 5 bases, and the junction held 6 bases outside the gene matches. This CDR3 is 15 amino acids long. The CDR3 coding sequence is TGCAGTGCTAGAGTACTAGCGGGTTTTGACAATGAGCAGTTCTTC. Residues: CSARVLAGFDNEQFF.

The V and J genes are TRBV5-6 and TRBJ2-7, with a possible D match to TRBD2 (6 bases). Trimming stripped 3 bases from V and 2 bases from J, with 12 bases between. Germline CDR1 SGHDT, CDR2 YYEEEE. The CDR3 has 14 residues. The CDR3, as DNA: TGTGCCAGCAGCTGGGACTGGAAAACCTACGAGCAGTACTTC. It codes for CASSWDWKTYEQYF.

This clonotype has a handful of counts. V is TRBV7-9 and J is TRBJ2-2, with D possibly being TRBD2 (6 bases). Trimming stripped 4 bases from V and 0 bases from J, with 9 bases between. Germline V CDR1 and CDR2: SEHNR, FQNEAQ (reference sequence). The CDR3 is 15 residues long. CDR3 coding DNA: TGTGCCAGCAGCTCTGGGGGGACGAACACCGGGGAGCTGTTTTTT. This translates into CASSSGGTNTGELFF.

The chain joins TRBV12-3 or TRBV12-4 to TRBJ1-1; D is ambiguous. V was clipped by 2 bases and J by 3 bases, with 7 bases between them. The CDR3 totals 13 residues. The CDR3 loop reads CASSLYLDTEAFF. CDR3 in DNA: TGTGCCAGCAGTTTATATCTAGACACTGAAGCTTTCTTT.

In this sample, this clonotype turned up a few times. V is TRBV20-1 and J is TRBJ2-1; the D is unclear. V lost 3 bases to trimming and J lost 7 bases, with 16 bases between them. Germline V lookup: CDR1 DFQATT, CDR2 SNEGSKA (reference sequence). This CDR3 contains 14 residues. The CDR3 region is CSARTSRPPNEQFF. For the CDR3, the DNA is TGCAGTGCTAGGACCAGTCGCCCTCCAAATGAGCAGTTCTTC.